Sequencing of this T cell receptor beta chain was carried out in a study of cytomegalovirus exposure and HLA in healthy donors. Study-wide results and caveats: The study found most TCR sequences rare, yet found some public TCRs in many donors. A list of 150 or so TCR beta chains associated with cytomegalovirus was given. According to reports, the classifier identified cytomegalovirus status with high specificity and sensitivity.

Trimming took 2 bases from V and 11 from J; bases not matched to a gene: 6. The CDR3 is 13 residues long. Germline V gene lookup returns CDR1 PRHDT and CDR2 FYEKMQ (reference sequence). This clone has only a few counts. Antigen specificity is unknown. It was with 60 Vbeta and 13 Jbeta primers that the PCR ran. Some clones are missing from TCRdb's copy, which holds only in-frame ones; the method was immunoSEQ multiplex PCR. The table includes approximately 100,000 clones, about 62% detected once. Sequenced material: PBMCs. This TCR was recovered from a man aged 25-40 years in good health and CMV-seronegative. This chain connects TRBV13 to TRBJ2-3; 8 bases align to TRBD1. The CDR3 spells CASSLQGAQGQYF. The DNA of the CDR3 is TGTGCCAGCAGCTTACAGGGGGCGCAGGGGCAGTATTTT. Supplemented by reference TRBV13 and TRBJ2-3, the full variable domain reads AAGVIQSPRHLIKEKRETATLKCYPIPRHDTVYWYQQGPGQDPQFLISFYEKMQSDKGSIPDRFSAQQFSDYHSELNMSSLELGDSALYFCASSLQGAQGQYFGPGTRLTVL.